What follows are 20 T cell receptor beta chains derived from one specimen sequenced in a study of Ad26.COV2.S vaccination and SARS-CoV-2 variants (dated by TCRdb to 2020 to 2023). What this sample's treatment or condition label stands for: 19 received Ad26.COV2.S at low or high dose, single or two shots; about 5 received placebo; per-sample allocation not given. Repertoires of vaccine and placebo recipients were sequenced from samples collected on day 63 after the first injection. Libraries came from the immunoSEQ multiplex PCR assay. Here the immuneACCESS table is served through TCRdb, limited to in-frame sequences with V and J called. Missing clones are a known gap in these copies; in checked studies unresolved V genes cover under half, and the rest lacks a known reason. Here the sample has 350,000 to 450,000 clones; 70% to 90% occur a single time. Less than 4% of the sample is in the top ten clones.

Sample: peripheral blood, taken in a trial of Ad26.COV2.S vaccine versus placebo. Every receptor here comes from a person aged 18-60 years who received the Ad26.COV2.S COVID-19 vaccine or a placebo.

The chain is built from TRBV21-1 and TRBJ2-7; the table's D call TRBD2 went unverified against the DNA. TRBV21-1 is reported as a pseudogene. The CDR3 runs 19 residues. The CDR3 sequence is CASSEGPSGREPSSYEQYF. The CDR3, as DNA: TGTGCCAGCAGCGAAGGCCCGTCTGGTCGCGAACCGAGCTCCTACGAGCAGTACTTC.

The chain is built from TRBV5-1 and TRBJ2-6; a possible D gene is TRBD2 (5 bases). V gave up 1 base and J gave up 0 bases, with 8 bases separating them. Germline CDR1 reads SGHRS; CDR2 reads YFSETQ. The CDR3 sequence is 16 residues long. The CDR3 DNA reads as TGCGCCAGCAGCTTGCCGGGGAGCTCTGGGGCCAACGTCCTGACTTTC. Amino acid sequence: CASSLPGSSGANVLTF.

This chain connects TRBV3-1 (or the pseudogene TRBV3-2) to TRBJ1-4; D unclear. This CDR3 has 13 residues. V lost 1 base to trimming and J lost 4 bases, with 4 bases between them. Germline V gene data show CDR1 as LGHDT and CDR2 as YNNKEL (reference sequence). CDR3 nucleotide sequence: TGTGCCAGCAGCCAAGGAGATAATGAAAAACTGTTTTTT. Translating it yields CASSQGDNEKLFF.

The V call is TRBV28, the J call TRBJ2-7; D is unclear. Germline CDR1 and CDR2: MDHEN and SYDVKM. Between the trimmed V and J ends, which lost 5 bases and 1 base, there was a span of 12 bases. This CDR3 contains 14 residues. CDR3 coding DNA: TGTGCCAGCAGTCCCACCATAACTTCCTACGAGCAGTACTTC. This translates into CASSPTITSYEQYF.

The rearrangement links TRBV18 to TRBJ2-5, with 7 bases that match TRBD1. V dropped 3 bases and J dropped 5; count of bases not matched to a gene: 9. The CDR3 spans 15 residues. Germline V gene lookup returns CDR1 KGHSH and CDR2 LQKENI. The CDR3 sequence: CASSPLTGSFETQYF. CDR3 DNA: TGTGCCAGCTCACCTTTGACAGGGAGTTTTGAGACCCAGTACTTC.

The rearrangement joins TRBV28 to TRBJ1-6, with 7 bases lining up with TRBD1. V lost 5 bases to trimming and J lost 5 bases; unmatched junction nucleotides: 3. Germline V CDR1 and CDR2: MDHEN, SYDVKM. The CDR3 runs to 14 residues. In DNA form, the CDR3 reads TGTGCCAGCAGTGACAGGGTGAATAATTCACCCCTCCACTTT. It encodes CASSDRVNNSPLHF.

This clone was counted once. This CDR3 reads CASSESRLASPLHF. CDR3 nucleotide sequence: TGTGCCAGCAGTGAGAGTCGACTTGCTTCACCCCTCCACTTT. The J gene is TRBJ1-6, the V gene TRBV6-1; no clear D. In germline, CDR1 is MNHNS, CDR2 SASEGT. The CDR3 extends over 14 amino acids. V was pared by 3 bases and J by 9 bases, with 12 bases between.

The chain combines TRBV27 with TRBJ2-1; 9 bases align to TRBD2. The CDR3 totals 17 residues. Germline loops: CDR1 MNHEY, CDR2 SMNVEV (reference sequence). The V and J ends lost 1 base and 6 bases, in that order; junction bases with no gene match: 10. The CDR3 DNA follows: TGTGCCAGCAGTTTATTAGGCGGGAGGGCCCCGCGCAATGAGCAGTTCTTC. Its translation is CASSLLGGRAPRNEQFF.

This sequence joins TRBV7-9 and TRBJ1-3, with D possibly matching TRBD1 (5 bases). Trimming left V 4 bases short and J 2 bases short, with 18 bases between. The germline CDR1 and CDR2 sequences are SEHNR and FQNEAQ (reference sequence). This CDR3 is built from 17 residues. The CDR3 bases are TGTGCCAGCAGCTCGGGCATCGCAGCGGGGGCTGGAAACACCATATATTTT. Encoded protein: CASSSGIAAGAGNTIYF.

This CDR3 is CASRGAAGQETQYF. Here the CDR3 DNA reads TGTGCCAGCCGCGGGGCAGCGGGGCAAGAGACCCAGTACTTC. The chain joins TRBV6-5 to TRBJ2-5; TRBD2 matches 7 bases. Germline V CDR1 and CDR2: MNHEY, SVGAGI. J was trimmed by 2 bases and V by 8 bases; bases with no gene match: 8. The CDR3 totals 14 residues.

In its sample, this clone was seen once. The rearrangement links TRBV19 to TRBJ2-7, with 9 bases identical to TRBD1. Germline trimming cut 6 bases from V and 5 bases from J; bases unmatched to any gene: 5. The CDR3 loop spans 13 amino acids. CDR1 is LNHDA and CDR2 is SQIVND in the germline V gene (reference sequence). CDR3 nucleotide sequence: TGTGCCAGTAGACCGGGACAGGGCAACGAGCAGTACTTC. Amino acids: CASRPGQGNEQYF.

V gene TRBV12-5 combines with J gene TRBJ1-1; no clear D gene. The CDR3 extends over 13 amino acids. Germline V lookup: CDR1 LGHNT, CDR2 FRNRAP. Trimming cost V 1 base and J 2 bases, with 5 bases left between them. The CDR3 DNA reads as TGTGCTAGTGGTTTGGGGGAAAACACTGAAGCTTTCTTT. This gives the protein CASGLGENTEAFF.

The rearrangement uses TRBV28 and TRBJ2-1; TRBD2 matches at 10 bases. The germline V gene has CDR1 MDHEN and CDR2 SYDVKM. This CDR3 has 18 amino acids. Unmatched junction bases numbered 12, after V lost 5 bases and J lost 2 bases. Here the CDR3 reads CASSPWNSGRRTYNEQFF. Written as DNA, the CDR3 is TGTGCCAGCAGTCCGTGGAATAGCGGGAGGAGGACCTACAATGAGCAGTTCTTC. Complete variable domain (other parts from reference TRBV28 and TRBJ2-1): DVKVTQSSRYLVKRTGEKVFLECVQDMDHENMFWYRQDPGLGLRLIYFSYDVKMKEKGDIPEGYSVSREKKERFSLILESASTNQTSMYLCASSPWNSGRRTYNEQFFGPGTRLTVL.

The CDR3, as DNA: TGTGCCAGCAGTGGGGGACAGGGGGCCCACACCATATATTTT. It encodes CASSGGQGAHTIYF. The rearrangement links TRBV28 to TRBJ1-3; 12 nucleotides agree with TRBD1. CDR3 length: 14 amino acids. Germline loops: CDR1 MDHEN, CDR2 SYDVKM. V shed 5 bases and J 8 bases; nucleotides not matched to a gene: 4.

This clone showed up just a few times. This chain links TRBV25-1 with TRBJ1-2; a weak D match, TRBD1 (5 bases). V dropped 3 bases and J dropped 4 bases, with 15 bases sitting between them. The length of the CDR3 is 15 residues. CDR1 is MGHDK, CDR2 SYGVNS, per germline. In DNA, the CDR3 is TGTGCCAGCAGTGACAGGGAGCGATCGGTCTATGGCTACACCTTC. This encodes CASSDRERSVYGYTF.

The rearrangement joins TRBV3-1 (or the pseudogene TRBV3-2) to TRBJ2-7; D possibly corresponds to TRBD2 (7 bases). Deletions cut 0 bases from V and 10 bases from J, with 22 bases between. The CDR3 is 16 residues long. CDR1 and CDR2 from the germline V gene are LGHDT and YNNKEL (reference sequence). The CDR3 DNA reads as TGTGCCAGCAGCCAAGAGCAGGGGCGGGGGTCAGGTTTCCAGTACTTC. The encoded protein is CASSQEQGRGSGFQYF.

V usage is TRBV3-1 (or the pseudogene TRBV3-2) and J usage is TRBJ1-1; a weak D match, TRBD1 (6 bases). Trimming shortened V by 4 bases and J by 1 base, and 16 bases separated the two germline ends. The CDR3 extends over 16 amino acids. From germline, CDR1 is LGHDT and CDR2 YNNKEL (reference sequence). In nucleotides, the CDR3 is TGTGCCAGCAGCCCTAACAGGGCGACAGGGAACACTGAAGCTTTCTTT. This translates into CASSPNRATGNTEAFF.

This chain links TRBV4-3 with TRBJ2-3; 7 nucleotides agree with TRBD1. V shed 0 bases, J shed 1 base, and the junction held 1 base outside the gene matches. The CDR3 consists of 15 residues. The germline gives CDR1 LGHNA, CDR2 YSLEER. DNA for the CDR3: TGCGCCAGCAGCCAAGATACAGGGGGCACAGATACGCAGTATTTT. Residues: CASSQDTGGTDTQYF.

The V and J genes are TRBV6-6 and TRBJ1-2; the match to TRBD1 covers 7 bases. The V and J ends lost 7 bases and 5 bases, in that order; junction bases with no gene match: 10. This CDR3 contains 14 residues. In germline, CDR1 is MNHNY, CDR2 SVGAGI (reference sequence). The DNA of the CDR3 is TGTGCCAGCACCACGACAGGGCACGGATATGGCTACACCTTC. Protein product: CASTTTGHGYGYTF.

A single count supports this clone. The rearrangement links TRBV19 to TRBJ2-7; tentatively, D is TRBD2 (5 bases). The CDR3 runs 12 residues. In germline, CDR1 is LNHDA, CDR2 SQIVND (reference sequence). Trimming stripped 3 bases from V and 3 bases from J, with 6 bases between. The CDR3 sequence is CASSIEGYEQYF. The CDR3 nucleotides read TGTGCCAGTAGTATCGAGGGCTACGAGCAGTACTTC.